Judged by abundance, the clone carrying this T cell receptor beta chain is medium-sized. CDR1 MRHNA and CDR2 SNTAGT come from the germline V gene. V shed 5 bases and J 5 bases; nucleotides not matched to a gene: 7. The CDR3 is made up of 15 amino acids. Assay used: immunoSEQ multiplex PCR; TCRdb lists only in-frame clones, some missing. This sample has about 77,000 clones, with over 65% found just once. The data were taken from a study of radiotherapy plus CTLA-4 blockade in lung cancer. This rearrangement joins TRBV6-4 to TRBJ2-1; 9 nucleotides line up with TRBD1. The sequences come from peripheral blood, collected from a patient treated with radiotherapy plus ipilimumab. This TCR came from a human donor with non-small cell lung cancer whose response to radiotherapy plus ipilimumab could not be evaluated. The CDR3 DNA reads TGTGCCAGCAGTCCCACAGGGGGCGCCGACAATGAGCAGTTCTTC. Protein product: CASSPTGGADNEQFF.